Presented here are 13 T cell receptor beta chains from one specimen sequenced in a study of a mutant IDH1 vaccine in newly diagnosed glioma. Time point denoted: baseline, week 1 (first vaccination visit). The treatment was: pre-vaccination baseline after standard-of-care therapy. The repertoire was sequenced with immunoSEQ multiplex PCR; TCRdb's copy has only in-frame clones and lacks some. In the table there are 98,000 or so clones, 70% to 90% of which are singletons. The sample in question was PBMCs, obtained from a glioma patient treated with radiotherapy, temozolomide or both. The source of these receptors is a woman aged 45-65 years with glioma.

The J gene is TRBJ2-7, the V gene TRBV27; tentative D call: TRBD1 (6 bases). V lost 6 bases and J 1 base, leaving 16 bases between the germline ends. The CDR3 length is 15 residues. CDR1 MNHEY and CDR2 SMNVEV come from the germline V gene (reference sequence). CDR3 sequence reads: CASSPLRGQSYEQYF. DNA of the CDR3: TGTGCCAGCAGCCCTTTGCGCGGACAGTCCTACGAGCAGTACTTC.

The rearrangement uses TRBV5-4 and TRBJ2-6; D unclear. V lost 2 bases to trimming and J lost 0 bases, with 6 bases between them. The CDR3 contains 15 residues. Per the germline V gene, CDR1 is SGHNT and CDR2 is YYREEE (reference sequence). CDR3 nucleotide sequence: TGTGCCAGCAGCTTAGCAGGCTCTGGGGCCAACGTCCTGACTTTC. Its translation: CASSLAGSGANVLTF.

This chain links TRBV28 with TRBJ2-5; D possibly corresponds to TRBD1 (7 bases). The end of the DNA fits TRBJ2-7 better, so the J call may be wrong. This CDR3 spans 13 amino acids. The V gene's germline CDR1 is MDHEN and CDR2 SYDVKM. CDR3 in amino acids: CASTAGQNYEQYF. CDR3 in DNA: TGTGCCAGCACTGCGGGACAGAACTACGAGCAGTACTTC.

This clone showed up just once. The chain recombines TRBV5-5 with TRBJ2-3; either TRBD1 or TRBD2 may fit D (5 bases each). CDR1 is SGHKS and CDR2 is YYEKEE in the germline V gene (reference sequence). V lost 2 bases and J 4 bases, leaving 11 bases between the germline ends. CDR3 size: 14 residues. This chain's CDR3 is CASSLWGRADTQYF. The CDR3 DNA sequence: TGTGCCAGCAGCTTATGGGGGAGAGCAGATACGCAGTATTTT.

This chain links TRBV28 with TRBJ2-7; tentative D call: TRBD2 (6 bases). This CDR3 is 15 amino acids long. Germline V CDR1 and CDR2: MDHEN, SYDVKM. Trimming pared 3 bases from V and 2 bases from J, leaving 14 bases between. CDR3 residues: CASSFLRTTTYEQYF. The DNA of the CDR3 is TGTGCCAGCAGTTTCCTCCGGACTACCACCTACGAGCAGTACTTC. The full variable domain, in which reference TRBV28 and TRBJ2-7 provide the parts outside the CDR3, is DVKVTQSSRYLVKRTGEKVFLECVQDMDHENMFWYRQDPGLGLRLIYFSYDVKMKEKGDIPEGYSVSREKKERFSLILESASTNQTSMYLCASSFLRTTTYEQYFGPGTRLTVT.

The chain uses TRBV6-1 and TRBJ2-7; D gene unclear. V was trimmed by 5 bases and J by 2 bases, leaving 13 bases between them. This CDR3 is built from 14 residues. The germline V gene encodes CDR1 MNHNS and CDR2 SASEGT. In nucleotides, the CDR3 is TGTGCCAGCAGTCAATCGTACCCACCCTACGAGCAGTACTTC. Its translation: CASSQSYPPYEQYF.

This clone occurred once. The CDR3 loop reads CAWSGQLNEKLFF. The CDR3 nucleotides are TGTGCCTGGAGTGGACAGCTTAATGAAAAACTGTTTTTT. This chain connects TRBV30 to TRBJ1-4; D perhaps matches TRBD1 (5 bases). The CDR3 covers 13 residues. Germline lookup yields CDR1 GTSNPN and CDR2 SVGIG (reference sequence). V gave up 1 base and J gave up 4 bases, with 7 bases separating them.

The V and J genes are TRBV6-5 and TRBJ1-5, with 10 bases aligning to TRBD1. CDR1 is MNHEY, CDR2 SVGAGI, per germline. The CDR3 is 14 residues long. The J segment lost 5 bases and the V segment lost 6 bases, leaving 4 bases of the junction unmatched. CDR3 residues: CASRLGTGDQPQHF. In nucleotides, the CDR3 is TGTGCCAGCAGACTTGGGACAGGGGATCAGCCCCAGCATTTT.

The chain uses TRBV28 and TRBJ2-5; 7 bases agree with TRBD1. With V trimmed by 6 bases and J by 4 bases, 5 bases remained unmatched. Germline V gives CDR1 MDHEN, CDR2 SYDVKM. This CDR3 spans 13 amino acids. In nucleotides, the CDR3 is TGTGCCAGCAGCCCCGGGACAGTAGAGACCCAGTACTTC. It translates to CASSPGTVETQYF.

The V call is TRBV7-8, the J call TRBJ2-3; 8 positions agree with TRBD1. Germline CDR1 SGHVS, CDR2 FQNEAQ. J was trimmed by 2 bases and V by 5 bases; bases with no gene match: 12. The CDR3 runs to 17 residues. The CDR3 region has the DNA TGTGCCAGCAGCCCCGGGGCAGGGGGCAAATACACAGATACGCAGTATTTT. Protein product: CASSPGAGGKYTDTQYF. The entire variable domain, with the rest obtained from reference TRBV7-8 and TRBJ2-3, is as follows: GAGVSQSPRYKVAKRGQDVALRCDPISGHVSLFWYQQALGQGPEFLTYFQNEAQLDKSGLPSDRFFAERPEGSVSTLKIQRTQQEDSAVYLCASSPGAGGKYTDTQYFGPGTRLTVL.

J is TRBJ1-5 and V is TRBV6-1; tentative D call: TRBD1 (5 bases). Between the trimmed V and J ends, which lost 2 bases and 6 bases, there was a span of 14 bases. There are 15 residues in the CDR3. From germline, CDR1 is MNHNS and CDR2 SASEGT. The CDR3 DNA sequence: TGTGCCAGCAGTGAACTAATGGGGGGGAGTCAGCCCCAGCATTTT. Translated: CASSELMGGSQPQHF.

The rearrangement uses TRBV6-5 and TRBJ1-4; D uncertain. Trimming removed 11 bases from V and 5 bases from J, with 15 bases in between. Germline lookup yields CDR1 MNHEY and CDR2 SVGAGI. There are 13 residues in the CDR3. CDR3 bases: TGTGCCGACAAAGGACGGCGGAATGAAAAACTGTTTTTT. Translating gives CADKGRRNEKLFF.

The chain is built from TRBV5-1 and TRBJ2-5; no clear D. The DNA end is a closer match to TRBJ2-7, so the J assignment may be wrong. The CDR3 totals 13 residues. Germline V gene lookup returns CDR1 SGHRS and CDR2 YFSETQ. The CDR3 DNA reads TGCGCCAGCAGCGGCTTCCTCTCCTACGAGCAGTACTTC. Translating gives CASSGFLSYEQYF.